This T cell receptor (beta chain) was obtained from a study of blood T cells in healthy people across ages. About the research overall: About one barcoded beta molecule per two T cells was captured by template switching.

V lost 8 bases, J lost 4 bases, and 17 bases lay in between. From germline, CDR1 is SNHLY and CDR2 FYNNEI. The CDR3 has 14 amino acids. A second about 7 to 12 cycle PCR used barcoded and J-beta primers. One entry per CDR3 protein results from TCRdb running MiXCR on the 5' RACE reads. The data contain roughly 800,000 distinct CDR3 sequences, 20% to 30% of them singletons. Only one count was recorded for this clonotype. The data were also submitted as part of a second study, on T cells of mothers and their children.

The sequenced sample consisted of blood. The genes are TRBV2 and TRBJ2-5; a possible D gene is TRBD1 (6 bases). This clonotype was sampled from a boy between 5 and 17 years old in good health. Written as DNA, the CDR3 is TGTGCCAGCGGTGCCTGGGAAGGGGGAGAGACCCAGTACTTC. Translated, it gives CASGAWEGGETQYF.